The 21 T cell receptor beta chains presented below share a single source sample, sequenced in a study of CD8+CD57+ T cells in acquired aplastic anemia (dated by TCRdb to between 2018 and 2020). Sequenced on an Illumina HiSeq 2000. Genomic DNA served as template for TCR beta VDJ combination and CDR3 sequence profiling. TCRdb reprocessing: public reads trimmed at Q25 with fastp, clones called with MiXCR, in-frame beta chains kept. Each CDR3 protein appears once, grouped with its most common genes and DNA. The sample records more than 150,000 distinct CDR3 sequences, 40% to 50% of which are singletons. The ten biggest clones cover around 9.7% of the sample. Patients chosen for sequencing had shown expansion of CD8+CD57+ cells by flow cytometry. Sample: sorted CD4+, CD8+, or CD8+CD57+ T cells (not recorded which) from PBMCs. The receptors were gathered from a human donor with aplastic anemia.

This chain connects TRBV20-1 to TRBJ1-1; D remains ambiguous. V was clipped by 5 bases and J by 0 bases, with 13 bases between them. Germline V gene sequence: CDR1 DFQATT, CDR2 SNEGSKA (reference sequence). The CDR3 is 14 amino acids. In nucleotides, the CDR3 is TGCAGTGCTGGGCCCCCCGGAATGAACACTGAAGCTTTCTTT. Translated, it gives CSAGPPGMNTEAFF.

The rearrangement joins TRBV9 to TRBJ1-1, with D maybe TRBD1 (6 bases). This CDR3 is built from 14 residues. V dropped 1 base and J dropped 6 bases, with 13 bases sitting between them. Germline V gene sequence: CDR1 SGDLS, CDR2 YYNGEE. DNA of the CDR3: TGTGCCAGCAGCGTACTCGGACAGTTTTCTGAAGCTTTCTTT. Translation gives CASSVLGQFSEAFF.

In its sample, this clonotype was seen many times. The V and J genes are TRBV7-9 and TRBJ2-1; 11 bases line up with TRBD2. V dropped 5 bases and J dropped 7; count of bases not matched to a gene: 7. This CDR3 has 15 residues. Germline V lookup: CDR1 SEHNR, CDR2 FQNEAQ (reference sequence). Written as DNA, the CDR3 is TGTGCCAGCAGCATACTAGCGGGGGCGGGGAATGAGCAGTTCTTC. Protein sequence: CASSILAGAGNEQFF.

To note about this clonotype: At one end the junction does not follow the germline gene, possibly because of a read error. The CDR3, as DNA: TGTGCCAGCAGCCGCGACGGGGGAGTTGGCACAGATACGCGGTATTTT. As protein: CASSRDGGVGTDTRYF. This chain joins TRBV13 and TRBJ2-3; D is perhaps TRBD2 (6 bases). The CDR3 contains 16 residues. Germline CDR1 reads PRHDT; CDR2 reads FYEKMQ (reference sequence).

This clonotype was seen repeatedly, ten times or more. The V call is TRBV7-9, the J call TRBJ2-7; perhaps TRBD2 as D (5 bases). Trimming shortened V by 4 bases and J by 2 bases, and 15 bases separated the two germline ends. CDR3 length: 15 residues. CDR1 is SEHNR, CDR2 FQNEAQ, per germline (reference sequence). CDR3 sequence (DNA): TGTGCCAGCAGCTCTAATACGGGGTCGGCCTACGAGCAGTACTTC. Protein sequence: CASSSNTGSAYEQYF.

This chain connects TRBV24-1 to TRBJ2-3, with 9 bases aligning to TRBD2. In germline, CDR1 is KGHDR, CDR2 SFDVKD. J was trimmed by 6 bases and V by 12 bases; bases with no gene match: 12. This CDR3 spans 14 amino acids. The CDR3 nucleotides are TGTGCCGCCGAAAGAGCGGGAGGTGGCGATACGCAGTATTTT. Translating gives CAAERAGGGDTQYF.

The chain links TRBV19 to TRBJ2-1; 10 bases fit TRBD2. The CDR3 covers 14 residues. The ends lost 6 bases at V and 11 bases at J; junction bases unmatched: 10. CDR1 and CDR2 from the germline V gene are LNHDA and SQIVND (reference sequence). The CDR3 spells CASRPSGSSAQQFF. The CDR3 bases are TGTGCCAGTAGGCCTAGCGGGAGTTCGGCCCAGCAGTTCTTC.

Details on this clonotype: A much larger clone lies a single base off, so this may be a read error. J is TRBJ1-2 and V is TRBV6-1; D might be TRBD1 (6 bases). Trimming pared 8 bases from V and 3 bases from J, leaving 13 bases between. Looked up from germline, CDR1 is MNHNS and CDR2 is SASEGT. The CDR3 consists of 13 residues. The CDR3 sequence: CASGGRGDYGYTF. The CDR3 DNA sequence: TGTGCCAGCGGGGGGCGCGGAGACTATGGCTACACCTTC.

This clonotype was seen more than once but under ten times. The V and J genes are TRBV20-1 and TRBJ2-5; 10 bases fit TRBD1. This CDR3 region has 14 residues. Germline lookup yields CDR1 DFQATT and CDR2 SNEGSKA (reference sequence). V lost 3 bases and J lost 1; bases outside the gene matches: 2. The CDR3 here is CSARDRGFQETQYF. Written as DNA, the CDR3 is TGCAGTGCTAGGGACAGGGGGTTCCAAGAGACCCAGTACTTC.

This clonotype has only one observation. Relative to the germline gene, one junction end is altered; a read error may explain this. This rearrangement joins TRBV5-1 to TRBJ2-1, with a possible D match to TRBD2 (5 bases). The CDR3 sequence is 16 residues long. The germline V gene has CDR1 SGHRS and CDR2 YFSETQ. The CDR3 spells CASSLVGGLSYNEQSF. The CDR3 DNA reads as TGCGCCAGCAGCTTGGTCGGCGGGCTCTCCTACAATGAGCAGTCCTTC.

This clonotype was counted many times. This chain uses TRBV20-1 with TRBJ2-5; a possible D gene is TRBD2 (6 bases). The CDR3 length is 14 residues. Germline V gives CDR1 DFQATT, CDR2 SNEGSKA (reference sequence). Trimming removed 1 base at V and 5 bases at J, with 14 bases between. In DNA form, the CDR3 reads TGCAGTGCTAGAGTCGCGGGAAGGATGGAGACCCAGTACTTC. Translation gives CSARVAGRMETQYF.

Concerning this clonotype: A much more abundant neighbour one base away suggests this may be a read error. The chain joins TRBV20-1 to TRBJ1-1; TRBD1 is a possible D gene (6 bases). V gave up 3 bases and J gave up 2 bases, with 13 bases separating them. CDR1 DFQATT and CDR2 SNEGSKA come from the germline V gene (reference sequence). CDR3 length: 14 residues. CDR3 DNA sequence: TGCAGTGCTAGGAGGGGGGCCCTTAACACTGAAGCTTTCTTT. As protein: CSARRGALNTEAFF.

This clonotype was recorded a few times. The V call is TRBV7-9, the J call TRBJ2-5; 8 bases are a match to TRBD1. V dropped 4 bases and J dropped 5; count of bases not matched to a gene: 3. This CDR3 contains 13 residues. Germline-derived CDR1 and CDR2 are SEHNR and FQNEAQ (reference sequence). DNA of the CDR3: TGTGCCAGCAGCTCCAGGGGGCCGGAGACCCAGTACTTC. This sequence encodes CASSSRGPETQYF.

This clonotype was seen at least ten times. The genes are TRBV19 and TRBJ1-5; 7 nucleotides line up with TRBD1. Germline CDR1 is LNHDA and CDR2 is SQIVND (reference sequence). V shed 4 bases and J 4 bases; nucleotides not matched to a gene: 10. The CDR3 has 16 residues. In DNA form, the CDR3 reads TGTGCCAGTAGTACAAAATCAGGGGGACTTAATCAGCCCCAGCATTTT. This encodes CASSTKSGGLNQPQHF. Full variable domain (missing parts from reference TRBV19 and TRBJ1-5): DGGITQSPKYLFRKEGQNVTLSCEQNLNHDAMYWYRQDPGQGLRLIYYSQIVNDFQKGDIAEGYSVSREKKESFPLTVTSAQKNPTAFYLCASSTKSGGLNQPQHFGDGTRLSIL.

The chain uses TRBV10-3 and TRBJ2-6; 7 nucleotides agree with TRBD1. There are 17 residues in the CDR3. From germline, CDR1 is ENHRY and CDR2 SYGVKD. V lost 3 bases and J lost 1; bases outside the gene matches: 6. CDR3 loop: CAISDFSTGSGANVLTF. In DNA form, the CDR3 reads TGTGCCATCAGTGATTTCTCGACAGGGTCTGGGGCCAACGTCCTGACTTTC.

The chain recombines TRBV5-6 with TRBJ2-3; tentatively, D is TRBD1 (5 bases). The CDR3 runs 13 residues. Between the trimmed V and J ends, which lost 4 bases and 3 bases, there was a span of 9 bases. The germline gives CDR1 SGHDT, CDR2 YYEEEE. CDR3 residues: CASSHRQTDTQYF. The CDR3 coding sequence is TGTGCCAGCAGCCACCGACAGACAGATACGCAGTATTTT.

This chain uses TRBV24-1 with TRBJ2-3, with no clear D. V lost 9 bases and J lost 5, with 14 bases in between. This CDR3 has 13 amino acids. Germline values: CDR1 KGHDR, CDR2 SFDVKD. CDR3 loop: CATPGRMRDTQYF. The CDR3 DNA reads TGTGCCACCCCCGGTCGGATGCGAGATACGCAGTATTTT.

This sequence joins TRBV2 and TRBJ1-6; TRBD1 might be the D (5 bases). This CDR3 contains 13 residues. Germline assignment: CDR1 SNHLY and CDR2 FYNNEI. V was trimmed by 4 bases and J by 6 bases, leaving 7 bases between them. CDR3 sequence (DNA): TGTGCCAGCAGTGTGGACACTAATTCACCCCTCCACTTT. This codes for CASSVDTNSPLHF.

The chain recombines TRBV20-1 with TRBJ1-1; 7 bases are a match to TRBD1. The J segment lost 9 bases and the V segment lost 3 bases, leaving 7 bases of the junction unmatched. The CDR3 length is 12 residues. Germline loops: CDR1 DFQATT, CDR2 SNEGSKA (reference sequence). This chain's CDR3 is CSASDREIKAFF. CDR3 DNA: TGCAGTGCTAGCGACAGGGAGATTAAAGCTTTCTTT.

This clonotype showed up many times. The gene calls are TRBV20-1 and TRBJ2-7; 8 nucleotides align to TRBD2. The CDR3 consists of 14 residues. Trimming took 3 bases from V and 4 from J; bases not matched to a gene: 8. CDR1 and CDR2 from the germline V gene are DFQATT and SNEGSKA (reference sequence). The CDR3 is CSASGRDKLYEQYF. The DNA of the CDR3 is TGCAGTGCTAGCGGGAGGGACAAACTTTACGAGCAGTACTTC.

The chain links TRBV20-1 to TRBJ2-7; D is perhaps TRBD2 (5 bases). The CDR3 length is 13 residues. Deletions cut 0 bases from V and 3 bases from J, with 9 bases between. CDR1 and CDR2 from the germline V gene are DFQATT and SNEGSKA (reference sequence). CDR3 in DNA: TGCAGTGCTAGAGAGGGAGTGGACTACGAGCAGTACTTC. Protein: CSAREGVDYEQYF.